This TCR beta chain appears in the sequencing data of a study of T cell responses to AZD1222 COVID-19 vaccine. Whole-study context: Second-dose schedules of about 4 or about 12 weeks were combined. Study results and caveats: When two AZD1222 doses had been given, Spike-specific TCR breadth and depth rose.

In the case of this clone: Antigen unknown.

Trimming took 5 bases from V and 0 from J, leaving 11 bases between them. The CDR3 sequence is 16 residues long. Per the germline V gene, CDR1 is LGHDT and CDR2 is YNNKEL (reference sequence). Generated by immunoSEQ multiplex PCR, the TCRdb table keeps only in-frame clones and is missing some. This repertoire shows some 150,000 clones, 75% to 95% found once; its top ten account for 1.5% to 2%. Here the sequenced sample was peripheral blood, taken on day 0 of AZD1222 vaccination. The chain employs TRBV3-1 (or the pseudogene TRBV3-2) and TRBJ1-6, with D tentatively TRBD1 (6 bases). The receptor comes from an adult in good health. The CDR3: CASSTGDNSYNSPLHF. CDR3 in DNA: TGTGCCAGCAGCACCGGGGACAACTCCTATAATTCACCCCTCCACTTT.